This TCR beta chain was recorded in a study of HIV-infected children after antiretroviral therapy interruption (dated by TCRdb to the late 2010s). For the study in its entirety: The study included eight children, four on planned treatment interruption and four on continuous treatment, and all eight had a CD4+ count above 500 and a viral load below 50 copies/ml. Most participating children had recorded exposure to EBV and CMV. In the continuous-treatment arm, samples from corresponding weeks 0, 48 and 150 were analyzed. Alongside thymic output measurements, TCR repertoires of children on planned treatment interruption were compared with TCR repertoires of children on continuous antiretroviral treatment. Median age was 9.5 years in the interruption group and around 8 years in the continuous treatment group. For the interruption arm, samples were taken at week 0, at week 12, at the end of interruption (week 24 or 48), and roughly 3 years after the study ended. The study at large found these results: Minor non-naive CD45RA+ populations such as EMRA or stem memory cells might have been included among the sorted CD45RA+ naive cells. In the naive CD4+ repertoires of PTI patients, CDR3 sharing between time points dropped after the start of interruption, while many sequences were shared between the end of interruption and 3 years later. The small number of patients is a limitation, and caution is needed when interpreting the data. The naive CD4+ Gini coefficient rose by the end of treatment interruption, suggesting clonal expansion, and returned to baseline by 3 years.

CDR1 and CDR2, per the germline V gene, are SGHTA and FQGTGA. The CDR3, cysteine through phenylalanine, is 15 amino acids long. Just the 45-base CDR3 DNA is kept, in frame starting at base 1. Relative to germline, V is missing 4 bases and J is missing 5 bases, with 5 bases of the junction outside any gene match. The treatment or condition label for this specimen denotes: PENTA 11 planned treatment interruption arm or continuous ART arm. The participants were children from the United Kingdom between 2 and 15 years old who had been on ART with at least three drugs for 24 weeks or longer. Cryopreserved PBMCs with at least 5 million viable cells were required; several candidate patients were excluded for low viable PBMC yield. Naive CD4+ CD45RA+ CD45RO- T cells were FACS-sorted from thawed PBMCs on a FACSAria III cell sorter. Sorted cells were fixed, and RNA was extracted using the RNeasy FFPE kit followed by the RNeasy Micro kit.

As regards this clonotype: Its cognate antigen has yet to be identified. No base quality information exists; no much larger clone differs at one position.

The library was generated by 3' RACE. TCR libraries were generated from RNA by a 3' RACE protocol incorporating unique molecular identifiers so that PCR amplification bias could be corrected. Up to about 12 amplicon libraries were pooled and sequenced on an Illumina MiSeq with v2 2x250 paired-end chemistry. The authors' pipeline ran thus. Decombinator was used to process the reads, assigning V and J genes and CDR3 and applying barcode-based correction of errors and PCR bias. Repertoires were subsampled to equal depth before Gini coefficients were calculated with the R ineq package. CDR3 similarity was assessed with GLIPH, Hamming distance and a shared triplet metric. TCRdb's own reprocessing of the public reads used fastp at Q25 and MiXCR and kept productive beta chains. All rows with the same CDR3 protein become a single entry with the most common DNA and genes. For this entry, the V and J calls and clone size follow TCRdb and not the study's own pipeline. The sample yields more than 40,000 distinct CDR3 sequences; roughly 4% were counted once. Together, the top ten hold roughly 0.7% of the sample.

This sequence originates from a pool of human donors with HIV. The material sequenced was CD45RA+ CD4+ T cells from PBMCs, pooled from several time points, taken from a donor given antiretroviral therapy, either interrupted or continuous. In light of the paper, this sample's cell subset or site label describes: naive CD4+ CD45RA+ CD45RO- T cells. The chain uses TRBV7-3 and TRBJ2-3, with 11 bases in between that match TRBD2. CDR3 protein: CASSSGLAAVDTQYF. The DNA sequence is TGTGCCAGCAGCTCGGGACTAGCGGCTGTAGATACGCAGTATTTT.